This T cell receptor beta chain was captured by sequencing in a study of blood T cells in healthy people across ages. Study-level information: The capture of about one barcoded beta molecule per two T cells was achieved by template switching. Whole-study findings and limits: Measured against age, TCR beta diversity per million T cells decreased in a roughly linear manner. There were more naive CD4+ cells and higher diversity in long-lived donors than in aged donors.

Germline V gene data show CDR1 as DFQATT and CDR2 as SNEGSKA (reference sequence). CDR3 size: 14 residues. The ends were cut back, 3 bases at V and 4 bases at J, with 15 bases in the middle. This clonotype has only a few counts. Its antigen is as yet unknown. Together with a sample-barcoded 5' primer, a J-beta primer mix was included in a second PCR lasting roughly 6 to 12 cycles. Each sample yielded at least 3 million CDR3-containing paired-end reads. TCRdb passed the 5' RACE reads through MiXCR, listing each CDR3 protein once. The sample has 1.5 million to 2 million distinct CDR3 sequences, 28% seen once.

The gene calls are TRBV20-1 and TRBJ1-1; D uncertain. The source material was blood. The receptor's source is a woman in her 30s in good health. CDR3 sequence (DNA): TGCAGTGCTAGCAGTCCCCTAGGTATCACTGAAGCTTTCTTT. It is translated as CSASSPLGITEAFF.